This T cell receptor beta chain was sequenced during a study of early T cells in non-severe SARS-CoV-2 infection. This clonotype was counted only a few times. Individual cDNA molecules received unique molecular identifiers during library preparation. TCRdb reprocessed the 5' RACE reads with MiXCR, giving one entry per CDR3 protein. The profile covers roughly 54,000 distinct CDR3 sequences, with roughly 12% appearing a single time and about 5% taken by the ten largest. The sequenced sample consisted of whole blood. The clonotype comes from an adult who was a healthcare worker with PCR-confirmed SARS-CoV-2 infection or an uninfected control (not recorded which).

The CDR3 here is CSYCWGSSYNEQFF. The CDR3 DNA reads TGCAGCTACTGCTGGGGGAGCTCCTACAATGAGCAGTTCTTC. The gene calls are TRBV29-1 and TRBJ2-1; D possibly uses TRBD1 or TRBD2 (5 bases each). Trimming took off 8 bases at V and 0 bases at J, with 14 bases between the two ends. Germline V lookup: CDR1 SQVTM, CDR2 ANQGSEA. CDR3 length: 14 amino acids.